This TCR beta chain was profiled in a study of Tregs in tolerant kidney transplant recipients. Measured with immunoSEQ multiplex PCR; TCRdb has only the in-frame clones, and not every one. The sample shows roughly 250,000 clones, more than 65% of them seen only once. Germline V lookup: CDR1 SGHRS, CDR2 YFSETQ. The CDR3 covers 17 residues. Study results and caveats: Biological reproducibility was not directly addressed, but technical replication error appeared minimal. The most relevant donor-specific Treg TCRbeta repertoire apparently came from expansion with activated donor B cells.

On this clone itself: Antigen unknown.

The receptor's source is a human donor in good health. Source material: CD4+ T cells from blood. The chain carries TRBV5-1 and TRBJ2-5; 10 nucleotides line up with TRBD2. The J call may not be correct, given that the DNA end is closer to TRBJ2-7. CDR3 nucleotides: TGCGCCAGCCGCCGGGCTAGCGGGAGTTCTGAGGGCTACGAGCAGTACTTC. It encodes CASRRASGSSEGYEQYF.